This T cell receptor (beta chain) was sequenced during a study of T cells in localized non-small cell lung cancer. TCRdb's table, derived via immunoSEQ multiplex PCR, lists solely in-frame clones and lacks some. The sample lists some 25,000 clones, around 90% seen once, with around 4% in the top ten. General study results and limits: Tumor showed lower T cell clonality than uninvolved adjacent lung, where it was highest. Patients showing higher blood T cell density tended to see longer overall survival.

The CDR3 consists of 15 residues. Trimming stripped 0 bases from V and 2 bases from J, with 6 bases between. The table lists this clone with a count of one. Its antigen is unknown. This specimen was peripheral blood, taken before any cancer treatment. The V call is TRBV5-3, the J call TRBJ2-6; perhaps TRBD1 as D (5 bases). TRBV5-3 is an open reading frame whose function is uncertain. The sequence was obtained from a female donor at least 60 years old with stage II squamous cell lung carcinoma. DNA of the CDR3: TGTGCCAGAAGCTTGGAAGGGGCTGGGGCCAACGTCCTGACTTTC. Protein: CARSLEGAGANVLTF.